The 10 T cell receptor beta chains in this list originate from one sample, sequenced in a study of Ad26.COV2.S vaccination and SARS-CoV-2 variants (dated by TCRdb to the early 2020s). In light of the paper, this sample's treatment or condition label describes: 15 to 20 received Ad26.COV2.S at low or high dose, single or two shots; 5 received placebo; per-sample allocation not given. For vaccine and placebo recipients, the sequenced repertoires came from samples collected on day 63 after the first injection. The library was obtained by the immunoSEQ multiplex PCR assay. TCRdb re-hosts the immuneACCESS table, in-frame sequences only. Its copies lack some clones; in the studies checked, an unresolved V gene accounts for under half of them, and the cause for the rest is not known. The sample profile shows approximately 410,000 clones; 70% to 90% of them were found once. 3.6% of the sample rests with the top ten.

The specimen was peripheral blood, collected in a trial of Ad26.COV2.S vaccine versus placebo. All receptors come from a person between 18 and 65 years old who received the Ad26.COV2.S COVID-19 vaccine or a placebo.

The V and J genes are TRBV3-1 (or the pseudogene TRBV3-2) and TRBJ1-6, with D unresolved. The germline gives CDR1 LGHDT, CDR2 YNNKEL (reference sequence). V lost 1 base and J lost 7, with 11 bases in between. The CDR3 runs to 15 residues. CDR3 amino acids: CASSQVRSANSPLHF. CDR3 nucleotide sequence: TGTGCCAGCAGCCAAGTAAGGTCAGCCAATTCACCCCTCCACTTT.

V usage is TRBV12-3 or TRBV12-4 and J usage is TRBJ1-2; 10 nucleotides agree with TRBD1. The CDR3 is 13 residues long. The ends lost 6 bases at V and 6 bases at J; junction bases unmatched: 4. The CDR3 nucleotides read TGTGCCAGCAGGGGACAGGGGTCGGATGGCTACACCTTC. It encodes CASRGQGSDGYTF.

The CDR3 region has the DNA TGTGCCAGCAGTGAAGGGGGAGCGTATGGGAAGGAAGAGACCCAGTACTTC. It yields the protein CASSEGGAYGKEETQYF. The rearrangement uses TRBV2 and TRBJ2-5; a possible D gene is TRBD2 (5 bases). The CDR3 covers 17 residues. Trimming removed 1 base from V and 3 bases from J, with 18 bases in between. Germline V gene lookup returns CDR1 SNHLY and CDR2 FYNNEI.

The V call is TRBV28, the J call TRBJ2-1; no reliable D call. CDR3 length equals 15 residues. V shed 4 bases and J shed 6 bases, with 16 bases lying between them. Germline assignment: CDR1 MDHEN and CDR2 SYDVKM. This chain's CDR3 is CASSSIWRWGNEQFF. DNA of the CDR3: TGTGCCAGCAGTTCAATTTGGCGGTGGGGCAATGAGCAGTTCTTC. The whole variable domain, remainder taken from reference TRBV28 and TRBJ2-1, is DVKVTQSSRYLVKRTGEKVFLECVQDMDHENMFWYRQDPGLGLRLIYFSYDVKMKEKGDIPEGYSVSREKKERFSLILESASTNQTSMYLCASSSIWRWGNEQFFGPGTRLTVL.

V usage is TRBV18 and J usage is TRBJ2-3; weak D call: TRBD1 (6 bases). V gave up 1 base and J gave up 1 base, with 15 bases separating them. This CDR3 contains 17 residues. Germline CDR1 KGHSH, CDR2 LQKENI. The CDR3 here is CASSPRAGAIRTDTQYF. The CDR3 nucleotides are TGTGCCAGCTCACCACGGGCAGGGGCAATCCGCACAGATACGCAGTATTTT. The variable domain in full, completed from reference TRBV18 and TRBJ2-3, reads NAGVMQNPRHLVRRRGQEARLRCSPMKGHSHVYWYRQLPEEGLKFMVYLQKENIIDESGMPKERFSAEFPKEGPSILRIQQVVRGDSAAYFCASSPRAGAIRTDTQYFGPGTRLTVL.

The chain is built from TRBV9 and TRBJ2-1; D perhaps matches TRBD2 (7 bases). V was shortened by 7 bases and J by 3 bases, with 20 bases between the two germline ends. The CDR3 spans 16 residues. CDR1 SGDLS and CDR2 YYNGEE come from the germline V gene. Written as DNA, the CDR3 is TGTGCCAGCGCCCCGGGGGGCGGAGGGAACTACAATGAGCAGTTCTTC. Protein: CASAPGGGGNYNEQFF.

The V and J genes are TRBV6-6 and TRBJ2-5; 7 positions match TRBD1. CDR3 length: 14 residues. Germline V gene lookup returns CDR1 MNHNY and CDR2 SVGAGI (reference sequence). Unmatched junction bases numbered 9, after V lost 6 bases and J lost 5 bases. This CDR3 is CASRRQGSGETQYF. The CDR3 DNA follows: TGTGCCAGCAGAAGACAGGGTAGTGGGGAGACCCAGTACTTC.

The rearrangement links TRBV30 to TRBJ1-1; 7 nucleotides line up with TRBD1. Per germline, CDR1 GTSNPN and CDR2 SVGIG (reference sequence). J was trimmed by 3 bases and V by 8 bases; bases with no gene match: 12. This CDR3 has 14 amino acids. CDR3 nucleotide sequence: TGTGCCGGTCGTAGGGGGCGGGTGTACACTGAAGCTTTCTTT. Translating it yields CAGRRGRVYTEAFF.

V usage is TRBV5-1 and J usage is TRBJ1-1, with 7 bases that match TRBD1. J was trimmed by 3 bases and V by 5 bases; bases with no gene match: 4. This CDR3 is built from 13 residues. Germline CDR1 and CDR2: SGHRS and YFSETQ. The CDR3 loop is CASSRQGDTEAFF. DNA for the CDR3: TGCGCCAGCAGTCGACAGGGAGACACTGAAGCTTTCTTT.

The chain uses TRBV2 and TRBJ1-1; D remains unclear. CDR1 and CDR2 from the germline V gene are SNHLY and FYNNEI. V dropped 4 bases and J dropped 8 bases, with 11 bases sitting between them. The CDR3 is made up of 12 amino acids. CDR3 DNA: TGTGCCAGCAGTGGCCGGCGCTTGGAAGCTTTCTTT. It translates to CASSGRRLEAFF.